The rows below give T cell receptor beta chains drawn from one sample of a study of TIL therapy for anti-PD-1-resistant metastatic lung cancer. Measured with immunoSEQ multiplex PCR; TCRdb has only the in-frame clones, and not every one. The sample lists some 16,000 clones; less than 80% were seen once. The material sequenced was blood, taken at baseline. Every receptor here comes from a person aged 25-85 years with non-small cell lung cancer. Both conserved end residues are part of each CDR3. Fields, in order: D gene, clone size, J gene, V gene, CDR3 DNA, CDR3 protein. The D gene is left open where the match is weak. Size tells how often a clone was seen (once, few, many) or the class of an expanded clone, and some rows leave it out.

d_gene: TRBD2
abundance: few
j_gene: TRBJ2-7
v_gene: TRBV15
CDR3nt: TGTGCCACCAGCAGATCCCGGACTAGCGGGGACGAGCAGTACTTC
CDR3aa: CATSRSRTSGDEQYF

d_gene: -
abundance: -
j_gene: TRBJ1-1
v_gene: TRBV6-6
CDR3nt: TGTGCCAGCACCCCGTCAGCAACACAAGAAGCTTTCTTT
CDR3aa: CASTPSATQEAFF

d_gene: TRBD2
abundance: -
j_gene: TRBJ2-4
v_gene: TRBV10-3
CDR3nt: TGTGCCATCAATGGGACTAGCCGAAGGAACATTCAGTACTTC
CDR3aa: CAINGTSRRNIQYF

d_gene: TRBD1
abundance: -
j_gene: TRBJ2-2
v_gene: TRBV7-3
CDR3nt: TGTGCCAGCAGGGACGCGGGACAGGGAAACACCGGGGAGCTGTTTTTT
CDR3aa: CASRDAGQGNTGELFF

d_gene: TRBD1
abundance: -
j_gene: TRBJ1-4
v_gene: TRBV5-1
CDR3nt: TGCGCCAGCAGCCTTGACAGGGAGTCGGGAAAACTGTTTTTT
CDR3aa: CASSLDRESGKLFF

d_gene: TRBD1
abundance: few
j_gene: TRBJ1-1
v_gene: TRBV7-6
CDR3nt: TGTGCCAGCAGCTTAGGTTACAGGGGGCTCGTGGGTGAAGCTTTCTTT
CDR3aa: CASSLGYRGLVGEAFF

d_gene: TRBD1
abundance: few
j_gene: TRBJ1-1
v_gene: TRBV5-6
CDR3nt: TGTGCCAGCACAAACGGCGAGGGGGCTAACACTGAAGCTTTCTTT
CDR3aa: CASTNGEGANTEAFF

d_gene: TRBD1
abundance: -
j_gene: TRBJ1-1
v_gene: TRBV19
CDR3nt: TGTGCCAGTAGTATCTCAGGGGGAAGGGGCCTAATGAACACTGAAGCTTTCTTT
CDR3aa: CASSISGGRGLMNTEAFF

d_gene: -
abundance: -
j_gene: TRBJ1-4
v_gene: TRBV4-3
CDR3nt: TGCGCCAGCAGCCAAGATCTTTTGGGGGCGGTTAATGAAAAACTGTTTTTT
CDR3aa: CASSQDLLGAVNEKLFF

d_gene: -
abundance: few
j_gene: TRBJ2-7
v_gene: TRBV7-9
CDR3nt: TGTGCCAGCAGCCGCGACAGTTCCCACGAGCAGTACTTC
CDR3aa: CASSRDSSHEQYF

d_gene: TRBD1
abundance: -
j_gene: TRBJ2-2
v_gene: TRBV10-3
CDR3nt: TGTGCCATCAGTGAGACAGGGGGCGATACCGGGGAGCTGTTTTTT
CDR3aa: CAISETGGDTGELFF

d_gene: TRBD2
abundance: medium-sized
j_gene: TRBJ2-3
v_gene: TRBV5-1
CDR3nt: TGCGCCAGCAGATATACTAGCGGCGGGGGGGCTGCCGATACGCAGTATTTT
CDR3aa: CASRYTSGGGAADTQYF

d_gene: -
abundance: -
j_gene: TRBJ2-2
v_gene: TRBV5-8
CDR3nt: TGTGCCAGCAGCGTCTACAACACCGGGGAGCTGTTTTTT
CDR3aa: CASSVYNTGELFF

d_gene: TRBD2
abundance: few
j_gene: TRBJ2-5
v_gene: TRBV30
CDR3nt: TGTGCTATAAGACTAGCGGGGGGGCGGGAGACCCAGTACTTC
CDR3aa: CAIRLAGGRETQYF

d_gene: TRBD1
abundance: few
j_gene: TRBJ1-5
v_gene: TRBV5-1
CDR3nt: TGCGCCAGCAGCCTCGATGGACAGGTAGGCCAGCCCCAGCATTTT
CDR3aa: CASSLDGQVGQPQHF

d_gene: -
abundance: -
j_gene: TRBJ1-1
v_gene: TRBV7-6
CDR3nt: TGTGCCAGCAGCTTCGGACTGAACACTGAAGCTTTCTTT
CDR3aa: CASSFGLNTEAFF

d_gene: TRBD1
abundance: -
j_gene: TRBJ1-3
v_gene: TRBV2
CDR3nt: TGTGCCAGCAGTAATGGACAGGGATCCTCTGGAAACACCATATATTTT
CDR3aa: CASSNGQGSSGNTIYF

d_gene: -
abundance: -
j_gene: TRBJ2-5
v_gene: TRBV2
CDR3nt: TGTGCCAGCATGAGTGGGACCCAGTACTTC
CDR3aa: CASMSGTQYF

d_gene: TRBD1
abundance: -
j_gene: TRBJ2-2
v_gene: TRBV5-4
CDR3nt: TGTGCCAGCAGCTTTGGACAGGACACCGGGGAGCTGTTTTTT
CDR3aa: CASSFGQDTGELFF

d_gene: -
abundance: -
j_gene: TRBJ2-7
v_gene: TRBV10-3
CDR3nt: TGTGCCATCAAGCAGGGTTACGAGCAGTACTTC
CDR3aa: CAIKQGYEQYF

d_gene: -
abundance: -
j_gene: TRBJ1-4
v_gene: TRBV4-3
CDR3nt: TGCGCCAGCAGCCAAGGGTTAACTAATGAAAAACTGTTTTTT
CDR3aa: CASSQGLTNEKLFF

d_gene: -
abundance: -
j_gene: TRBJ2-1
v_gene: TRBV27
CDR3nt: TGTGCCAGCAGTTTACAGGACTCAAACAATGAGCAGTTCTTC
CDR3aa: CASSLQDSNNEQFF

d_gene: -
abundance: -
j_gene: TRBJ1-1
v_gene: TRBV27
CDR3nt: TGTGCCAGCAGTTTTGTGGACAAGGGGAAGGGTTCGAACACTGAAGCTTTCTTT
CDR3aa: CASSFVDKGKGSNTEAFF

d_gene: -
abundance: -
j_gene: TRBJ2-3
v_gene: TRBV11-2
CDR3nt: TGTGCCAGCAGCTTAGAAGGGGCCGACACAGATACGCAGTATTTT
CDR3aa: CASSLEGADTDTQYF

d_gene: -
abundance: few
j_gene: TRBJ1-5
v_gene: TRBV19
CDR3nt: TGTGCCAGTAGGGCTGGCAGTCCTAGCAATCAGCCCCAGCATTTT
CDR3aa: CASRAGSPSNQPQHF

d_gene: TRBD2
abundance: -
j_gene: TRBJ2-3
v_gene: TRBV7-6
CDR3nt: TGTGCCAGCAGCTTAGGCGGGACTATAGGGAATACGCAGTATTTT
CDR3aa: CASSLGGTIGNTQYF

d_gene: TRBD2
abundance: -
j_gene: TRBJ2-1
v_gene: TRBV7-3
CDR3nt: TGTGCCAGCAGCCTGACTAGCGGGGGGCCATCAAGGCAGTTCTTC
CDR3aa: CASSLTSGGPSRQFF

d_gene: -
abundance: -
j_gene: TRBJ1-5
v_gene: TRBV27
CDR3nt: TGTGCCAGCAGTCTAAGGACGGCAGGGCCCCAGCATTTT
CDR3aa: CASSLRTAGPQHF

d_gene: -
abundance: -
j_gene: TRBJ2-6
v_gene: TRBV4-1
CDR3nt: TGCGCCAGCAGCCAAGATTGGAGCTCTGGGGCCAACGTCCTGACTTTC
CDR3aa: CASSQDWSSGANVLTF